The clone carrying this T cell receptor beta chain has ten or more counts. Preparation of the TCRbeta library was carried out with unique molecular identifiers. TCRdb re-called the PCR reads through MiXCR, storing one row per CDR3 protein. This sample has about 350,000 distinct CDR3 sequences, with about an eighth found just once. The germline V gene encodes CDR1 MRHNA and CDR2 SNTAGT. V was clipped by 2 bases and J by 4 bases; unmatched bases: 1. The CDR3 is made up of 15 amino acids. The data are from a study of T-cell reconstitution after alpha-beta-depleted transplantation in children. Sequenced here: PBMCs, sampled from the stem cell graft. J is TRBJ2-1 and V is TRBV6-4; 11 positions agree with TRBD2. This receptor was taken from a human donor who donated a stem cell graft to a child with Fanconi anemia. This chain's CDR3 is CASSDRLAGYNEQFF. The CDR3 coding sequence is TGTGCCAGCAGTGACAGACTAGCGGGGTACAATGAGCAGTTCTTC.